This entry lists 32 T cell receptor beta chains sequenced from one sample in a study of blood T cell repertoires in COVID-19. Sequenced by immunoSEQ multiplex PCR; TCRdb stores in-frame clones only, minus some. The table shows some 150,000 clones, with 86% occurring only once. Sequencing was carried out using peripheral blood. All receptors come from a man in his sixties or seventies with acute or convalescent COVID-19.

Only a few counts were recorded for this clone. The chain combines TRBV6-2 or TRBV6-3 with TRBJ1-1; weak D call: TRBD1 (5 bases). Germline V gives CDR1 MNHEY, CDR2 SVGEGT. The CDR3 has 13 residues. V lost 0 bases, J lost 7 bases, and 9 bases lay in between. The CDR3 is CASSYSSGGEAFF. The CDR3 nucleotides read TGTGCCAGCAGTTACTCTTCGGGGGGTGAAGCTTTCTTT.

The rearrangement joins TRBV7-9 to TRBJ1-5; D may be TRBD1 (5 bases). The V end was cut by 0 bases, the J end by 3 bases, with 15 bases between. This CDR3 is 17 amino acids long. Per the germline V gene, CDR1 is SEHNR and CDR2 is FQNEAQ (reference sequence). The CDR3 DNA reads TGTGCCAGCAGCTTAGCGGGCGGTAGGGGAAACAATCAGCCCCAGCATTTT. Amino acid sequence: CASSLAGGRGNNQPQHF.

The V and J genes are TRBV5-4 and TRBJ2-3, with 10 nucleotides matching TRBD2. Germline V lookup: CDR1 SGHNT, CDR2 YYREEE (reference sequence). The CDR3 loop spans 15 amino acids. V lost 4 bases and J lost 3; bases outside the gene matches: 5. As DNA, the CDR3 is TGTGCCAGCAGCCGCTCTAGCGGGGGTACAGATACGCAGTATTTT. Its translation: CASSRSSGGTDTQYF. Filled out from reference TRBV5-4 and TRBJ2-3, the complete variable domain reads ETGVTQSPTHLIKTRGQQVTLRCSSQSGHNTVSWYQQALGQGPQFIFQYYREEENGRGNFPPRFSGLQFPNYSSELNVNALELDDSALYLCASSRSSGGTDTQYFGPGTRLTVL.

This chain uses TRBV29-1 with TRBJ1-5, with no clear D. The V gene lost 3 bases and the J gene lost 7 bases, with 13 bases spanning the gap. Germline V gene data show CDR1 as SQVTM and CDR2 as ANQGSEA. This CDR3 contains 13 residues. The CDR3, as DNA: TGCAGCGTTGAGGAGGGCGCCGGCCAGCCCCAGCATTTT. It translates to CSVEEGAGQPQHF.

V and J are TRBV12-5 and TRBJ2-1; possible D gene TRBD2, 7 bases. The length of the CDR3 is 16 residues. V dropped 5 bases and J dropped 0 bases, with 14 bases sitting between them. CDR1 is LGHNT and CDR2 is FRNRAP in the germline V gene. As DNA, the CDR3 is TGTGCTAGTGGTCTGGGGGCGGGAGTCTCCTACAATGAGCAGTTCTTC. Residues: CASGLGAGVSYNEQFF.

The V gene is TRBV6-6, the J gene TRBJ1-5; D is possibly TRBD1 (5 bases). Germline values: CDR1 MNHNY, CDR2 SVGAGI (reference sequence). The V gene lost 1 base and the J gene lost 0 bases, with 7 bases spanning the gap. The CDR3 loop spans 15 amino acids. Here the CDR3 DNA reads TGTGCCAGCAGTTACTTCGGGGGTAGCAATCAGCCCCAGCATTTT. Protein product: CASSYFGGSNQPQHF.

This rearrangement joins TRBV7-2 to TRBJ1-2, with D uncertain. Trimming left V 6 bases short and J 1 base short, with 12 bases between. The CDR3 is 14 amino acids. The germline CDR1 and CDR2 sequences are SGHTA and FQGNSA. The CDR3: CASSWITDNYGYTF. The CDR3 region has the DNA TGTGCCAGCAGTTGGATCACAGATAACTATGGCTACACCTTC.

The chain couples TRBV18 to TRBJ2-2, with D possibly TRBD1 on 7 matching bases. The CDR3 covers 15 residues. CDR1 and CDR2 (germline): KGHSH, LQKENI. Deletions cut 3 bases from V and 7 bases from J, with 15 bases between. The CDR3 region is CASSPSRQGGGELFF. DNA of the CDR3: TGTGCCAGCTCACCTTCGAGACAGGGAGGCGGGGAGCTGTTTTTT.

This clone was counted a few times. This chain joins TRBV11-3 and TRBJ2-1; D gene ambiguous. The CDR3 is 15 residues long. The V end was cut by 6 bases, the J end by 0 bases, with 12 bases between. CDR1 SGHNT and CDR2 YENEEA come from the germline V gene. The CDR3 sequence: CASSPSTGSYNEQFF. The CDR3 DNA sequence: TGTGCCAGCAGTCCATCTACTGGCTCCTACAATGAGCAGTTCTTC.

The chain links TRBV11-1 to TRBJ1-6; 7 nucleotides match TRBD1. The CDR3 runs to 15 residues. J gave up 7 bases and V 5 bases, and 8 bases lay outside the gene matches. Germline loops: CDR1 SGHAT, CDR2 FQDESV (reference sequence). The DNA for the CDR3 is TGTGCCAGCAGCCTAAGGTCGGGACAGAATTCACCCCTCCACTTT. Translated: CASSLRSGQNSPLHF.

This chain connects TRBV18 to TRBJ2-2; D is possibly TRBD2 (5 bases). Trimming shortened V by 4 bases and J by 2 bases, and 11 bases separated the two germline ends. The CDR3 loop spans 15 amino acids. Looked up from germline, CDR1 is KGHSH and CDR2 is LQKENI. The CDR3 region has the DNA TGTGCCAGCTCACTGGGAGAGCCTAACACCGGGGAGCTGTTTTTT. It translates to CASSLGEPNTGELFF.

The chain links TRBV7-2 to TRBJ2-5; 9 positions match TRBD2. The CDR3 sequence is 15 residues long. Germline V gene lookup returns CDR1 SGHTA and CDR2 FQGNSA. The V and J ends lost 3 bases and 4 bases, in that order; junction bases with no gene match: 6. The CDR3 is CASSFEREVPETQYF. The CDR3 nucleotides read TGTGCCAGCAGCTTCGAGCGGGAGGTACCAGAGACCCAGTACTTC.

The chain carries TRBV5-1 and TRBJ2-3, with D perhaps matching TRBD1 (5 bases). V shed 3 bases and J shed 2 bases, with 13 bases lying between them. The CDR3 extends over 15 amino acids. CDR1 and CDR2 (germline): SGHRS, YFSETQ. Written as DNA, the CDR3 is TGCGCCAGCAGCTCCCACGGACAAAACACAGATACGCAGTATTTT. Translated, it gives CASSSHGQNTDTQYF.

Only one count was recorded for this clone. The chain carries TRBV7-9 and TRBJ2-7, with 9 positions matching TRBD1. The CDR3 totals 16 residues. J gave up 2 bases and V 5 bases, and 10 bases lay outside the gene matches. In germline, CDR1 is SEHNR, CDR2 FQNEAQ (reference sequence). The CDR3 sequence is CASSLSRDRATYEQYF. CDR3 sequence (DNA): TGTGCCAGCAGCCTTAGCCGGGACAGGGCCACCTACGAGCAGTACTTC.

The V and J genes are TRBV28 and TRBJ1-6; TRBD1 matches 10 bases. Per germline, CDR1 MDHEN and CDR2 SYDVKM. The CDR3 has 18 residues. V gave up 6 bases and J gave up 7 bases; unmatched junction bases: 15. CDR3 sequence (DNA): TGTGCCAGCAGCCGGGACAGGGGAAATCGGGTCGGAAATTCACCCCTCCACTTT. Protein sequence: CASSRDRGNRVGNSPLHF.

J is TRBJ2-6 and V is TRBV7-8, with D possibly TRBD1 on 6 matching bases. The CDR3 spans 16 residues. CDR1 is SGHVS and CDR2 is FQNEAQ in the germline V gene. V lost 5 bases and J lost 0, with 11 bases in between. In DNA, the CDR3 is TGTGCCAGCAGCCCGACGGACAGCTCTGGGGCCAACGTCCTGACTTTC. It specifies CASSPTDSSGANVLTF. The variable domain in full, with the rest retrieved from reference TRBV7-8 and TRBJ2-6, is GAGVSQSPRYKVAKRGQDVALRCDPISGHVSLFWYQQALGQGPEFLTYFQNEAQLDKSGLPSDRFFAERPEGSVSTLKIQRTQQEDSAVYLCASSPTDSSGANVLTFGAGSRLTVL.

The V call is TRBV6-5, the J call TRBJ1-4; possibly TRBD1 for D (6 bases). This CDR3 is built from 15 residues. The V end lost 4 bases, the J end lost 5 bases, and 14 bases lay between the germline ends. Germline V gene data show CDR1 as MNHEY and CDR2 as SVGAGI. CDR3: CASSSPRDTNEKLFF. The CDR3, as DNA: TGTGCCAGCAGTTCCCCCCGGGACACCAATGAAAAACTGTTTTTT.

On this clone: Other DNA sequences in this specimen translate into the identical CDR3. V is TRBV7-6 and J is TRBJ2-1; 8 positions match TRBD2. CDR1 SGHVS and CDR2 FNYEAQ come from the germline V gene. V lost 1 base to trimming and J lost 0 bases; unmatched junction nucleotides: 2. CDR3 length: 16 amino acids. In nucleotides, the CDR3 is TGTGCCAGCAGCTTAGGAGCGGGGGTCTCCTACAATGAGCAGTTCTTC. Translated: CASSLGAGVSYNEQFF.

This rearrangement joins TRBV27 to TRBJ2-1, with 12 bases lining up with TRBD2. The CDR3 is 16 amino acids. Germline CDR1 MNHEY, CDR2 SMNVEV (reference sequence). V was pared by 5 bases and J by 3 bases, with 5 bases of the junction left unmatched. CDR3 amino acids: CASSPPLAGGYNEQFF. In DNA, the CDR3 is TGTGCCAGCAGTCCTCCACTAGCGGGAGGCTACAATGAGCAGTTCTTC.

The chain combines TRBV7-3 with TRBJ2-1; 11 bases agree with TRBD2. The CDR3 covers 16 residues. With 5 bases clipped from V and 5 bases from J, the junction kept 8 bases outside the gene matches. The germline V gene has CDR1 SGHTA and CDR2 FQGTGA. The CDR3 DNA follows: TGTGCCAGCAGCCCCCCCGGGACTAGCGGCAACAATGAGCAGTTCTTC. The encoded protein is CASSPPGTSGNNEQFF.

This clone was recorded only once. The chain recombines TRBV9 with TRBJ2-2, with 7 nucleotides matching TRBD1. This CDR3 has 15 residues. V shed 0 bases, J shed 4 bases, and the junction held 3 bases outside the gene matches. The germline gives CDR1 SGDLS, CDR2 YYNGEE. The chain's CDR3 is CASSVDAGGTGELFF. For the CDR3, the DNA is TGTGCCAGCAGCGTAGATGCAGGGGGCACCGGGGAGCTGTTTTTT.

The chain joins TRBV18 to TRBJ1-5, with TRBD1 identical over 7 bases. With V trimmed by 4 bases and J by 0 bases, 3 bases remained unmatched. CDR3 length: 15 amino acids. Germline V gene sequence: CDR1 KGHSH, CDR2 LQKENI. The CDR3 protein is CASSQGQPSNQPQHF. For the CDR3, the DNA is TGTGCCAGCTCACAGGGACAGCCTAGCAATCAGCCCCAGCATTTT.

The rearrangement joins TRBV5-4 to TRBJ2-5, with 9 bases aligning to TRBD1. Per germline, CDR1 SGHNT and CDR2 YYREEE (reference sequence). The V segment lost 4 bases and the J segment 1 base; nucleotides outside the gene matches: 2. CDR3 length: 14 amino acids. For the CDR3, the DNA is TGTGCCAGCAGCCCGGGACAGGGCCAAGAGACCCAGTACTTC. This codes for CASSPGQGQETQYF. Full variable domain (outside the CDR3, taken from reference TRBV5-4 and TRBJ2-5): ETGVTQSPTHLIKTRGQQVTLRCSSQSGHNTVSWYQQALGQGPQFIFQYYREEENGRGNFPPRFSGLQFPNYSSELNVNALELDDSALYLCASSPGQGQETQYFGPGTRLLVL.

This clone was picked up one time. V gene TRBV21-1 combines with J gene TRBJ2-1; TRBD2, the table's D call, was not compared with the DNA. TRBV21-1 is reported as a pseudogene. The CDR3 runs 16 residues. The CDR3 region is CASSKGTIRSYNEQFF. The CDR3 DNA is TGTGCCAGCAGCAAGGGGACTATCCGTTCCTACAATGAGCAGTTCTTC.

The chain carries TRBV11-2 and TRBJ2-5; 11 positions match TRBD2. Germline V CDR1 and CDR2: SGHAT, FQNNGV. CDR3 length equals 13 residues. The junction had 2 bases not matched to a gene; V was cut back by 6 bases and J by 5 bases. The DNA for the CDR3 is TGTGCCAGCAGGGTAGCGGGAGGGGAGACCCAGTACTTC. It yields the protein CASRVAGGETQYF.

This clone was found a few times. The chain couples TRBV5-4 to TRBJ2-7; TRBD1 matches at 10 bases. Germline V CDR1 and CDR2: SGHNT, YYREEE (reference sequence). This CDR3 is 13 amino acids long. The V segment lost 3 bases and the J segment 7 bases; nucleotides outside the gene matches: 4. CDR3 coding DNA: TGTGCCAGCAGCTGGACAGGGGGAGGGGAGCAGTACTTC. Encoded protein: CASSWTGGGEQYF.

This chain joins TRBV7-2 and TRBJ2-5; possible D gene TRBD2, 6 bases. The V and J ends lost 5 bases and 3 bases respectively, with 16 bases between them. The length of the CDR3 is 15 residues. Germline CDR1 and CDR2: SGHTA and FQGNSA. The CDR3 spells CASSHGGRGEETQYF. CDR3 bases: TGTGCCAGCAGCCACGGAGGGAGAGGGGAAGAGACCCAGTACTTC.

DNA of the CDR3: TGTGCCAGCAGTCGAAAAACTACAAGGGGAAACTATGGCTACACCTTC. Its protein product is CASSRKTTRGNYGYTF. The chain employs TRBV6-6 and TRBJ1-2; perhaps TRBD1 as D (5 bases). Trimming pared 5 bases from V and 2 bases from J, leaving 18 bases between. Germline V gene sequence: CDR1 MNHNY, CDR2 SVGAGI (reference sequence). CDR3 length: 16 residues.

The V and J genes are TRBV3-1 (or the pseudogene TRBV3-2) and TRBJ2-5; 8 positions agree with TRBD2. The CDR3 consists of 16 residues. Losses at the gene ends were 2 bases for V and 7 bases for J; bases not matched to a gene: 12. CDR1 and CDR2 (germline): LGHDT, YNNKEL (reference sequence). CDR3: CASSQFSGSGGGTQYF. CDR3 nucleotide sequence: TGTGCCAGCAGCCAATTCAGCGGGAGTGGAGGCGGGACCCAGTACTTC.

This chain uses TRBV11-3 with TRBJ2-1, with 9 bases lining up with TRBD2. V shed 0 bases and J 0 bases; nucleotides not matched to a gene: 6. The CDR3 has 18 amino acids. CDR1 SGHNT and CDR2 YENEEA come from the germline V gene. The DNA for the CDR3 is TGTGCCAGCAGCTTAGAAGGGGGTAGCGGGAGCTCCTACAATGAGCAGTTCTTC. This encodes CASSLEGGSGSSYNEQFF.

J is TRBJ2-1 and V is TRBV2, with 11 positions matching TRBD2. There are 15 residues in the CDR3. CDR1 is SNHLY and CDR2 is FYNNEI in the germline V gene. The ends lost 5 bases at V and 4 bases at J; junction bases unmatched: 4. The CDR3 sequence: CASSPGLAVYNEQFF. The DNA for the CDR3 is TGTGCCAGCAGTCCGGGACTAGCGGTATACAATGAGCAGTTCTTC. Full variable domain (rest looked up from reference TRBV2 and TRBJ2-1): EPEVTQTPSHQVTQMGQEVILRCVPISNHLYFYWYRQILGQKVEFLVSFYNNEISEKSEIFDDQFSVERPDGSNFTLKIRSTKLEDSAMYFCASSPGLAVYNEQFFGPGTRLTVL.

This clone was observed once. The gene calls are TRBV9 and TRBJ2-1, with 11 positions matching TRBD2. The ends lost 2 bases at V and 11 bases at J; junction bases unmatched: 12. This CDR3 has 16 residues. From germline, CDR1 is SGDLS and CDR2 YYNGEE. The CDR3 protein is CASSVSTSGVQSQQFF. The CDR3 coding sequence is TGTGCCAGCAGCGTGTCGACTAGCGGGGTCCAATCACAGCAGTTCTTC.